The 32 T cell receptor beta chains in this list originate from one sample, sequenced in a study of blood T cell repertoires in COVID-19. Assay used: immunoSEQ multiplex PCR; TCRdb lists only in-frame clones, some missing. The sample yields 300,000 or so clones, roughly 88% seen once. Sequencing was performed on peripheral blood. The receptors originated from a woman aged 25 to 39 with COVID-19, enrolled during active disease.

The chain uses TRBV5-1 and TRBJ2-1; a possible D gene is TRBD2 (11 bases). The CDR3 runs 18 residues. CDR1 is SGHRS, CDR2 YFSETQ, per germline. V was clipped by 5 bases and J by 6 bases, with 27 bases between them. The CDR3 reads CASRMNDRGLAGGNEQFF. Here the CDR3 DNA reads TGCGCCAGCAGGATGAATGACAGGGGGCTAGCGGGAGGCAATGAGCAGTTCTTC.

The genes are TRBV7-8 and TRBJ1-1; 12 nucleotides line up with TRBD1. Germline V gives CDR1 SGHVS, CDR2 FQNEAQ. CDR3 length: 16 residues. The trim removed 5 bases at V and 2 bases at J, leaving 6 bases unmatched. DNA of the CDR3: TGTGCCAGCAGCACCCGGGACAGGGGGCCAAACACTGAAGCTTTCTTT. Amino acids: CASSTRDRGPNTEAFF.

There are a few counts of this clone. V is TRBV6-2 or TRBV6-3 and J is TRBJ2-2; 8 nucleotides align to TRBD1. Germline V lookup: CDR1 MNHEY, CDR2 SVGEGT. J gave up 5 bases and V 6 bases, and 11 bases lay outside the gene matches. This CDR3 has 16 residues. CDR3 in amino acids: CASRYHRDRNTGELFF. The CDR3 DNA follows: TGTGCCAGCAGATACCACCGGGACAGGAATACCGGGGAGCTGTTTTTT.

This chain links TRBV10-3 with TRBJ1-1; 7 bases fit TRBD1. This CDR3 contains 14 residues. Germline CDR1 ENHRY, CDR2 SYGVKD. Trimming cost V 10 bases and J 3 bases; bases outside gene matches: 11. This CDR3 reads CASRQGGVDTEAFF. In nucleotides, the CDR3 is TGTGCCAGTAGACAGGGAGGAGTGGACACTGAAGCTTTCTTT.

This clone was detected once. V is TRBV28 and J is TRBJ1-5; D remains unclear. CDR1 MDHEN and CDR2 SYDVKM come from the germline V gene. Trimming took 2 bases from V and 7 from J, leaving 9 bases between them. This CDR3 is built from 13 residues. The CDR3 protein is CASSLSLGQPQHF. CDR3 sequence (DNA): TGTGCCAGCAGTTTAAGTCTCGGGCAGCCCCAGCATTTT.

The chain carries TRBV9 and TRBJ2-7, with a weak D call TRBD2 (5 bases). The CDR3 length is 16 residues. Trimming pared 7 bases from V and 2 bases from J, leaving 22 bases between. Germline V gene lookup returns CDR1 SGDLS and CDR2 YYNGEE. CDR3 DNA sequence: TGTGCCAGCGCTCCCGGTCCTTGGACTGACGCCTACGAGCAGTACTTC. It is translated as CASAPGPWTDAYEQYF.

This clone was recorded only once. J is TRBJ2-3 and V is TRBV20-1; weak D call: TRBD2 (6 bases). CDR1 and CDR2 (germline): DFQATT, SNEGSKA (reference sequence). CDR3 length: 16 amino acids. The ends were cut back, 3 bases at V and 3 bases at J, with 19 bases in the middle. The CDR3 bases are TGCAGTGCTAGTCATCCGGGTCAGGGACTGACAGATACGCAGTATTTT. Encoded protein: CSASHPGQGLTDTQYF.

This clone was recorded only once. This chain uses TRBV30 with TRBJ1-4; a weak D match, TRBD1 (6 bases). V was shortened by 6 bases and J by 2 bases, with 19 bases between the two germline ends. The germline V gene has CDR1 GTSNPN and CDR2 SVGIG (reference sequence). The CDR3 has 16 amino acids. The CDR3, as DNA: TGTGCCTGCAACTATCCGGGGGGCGGCACTAATGAAAAACTGTTTTTT. Translated: CACNYPGGGTNEKLFF.

This sequence joins TRBV5-1 and TRBJ1-1; no definite D call. This CDR3 is built from 15 residues. V shed 4 bases and J shed 1 base, with 14 bases lying between them. Germline-derived CDR1 and CDR2 are SGHRS and YFSETQ. CDR3 in DNA: TGCGCCAGCAGCCCGATCTATCCTTCGAACACTGAAGCTTTCTTT. Translation gives CASSPIYPSNTEAFF.

The CDR3 region has the DNA TGTGCCAGCAGCCAGAGACAGGGCTCCTACGAGCAGTACTTC. This translates into CASSQRQGSYEQYF. This sequence joins TRBV14 and TRBJ2-7; 7 nucleotides line up with TRBD1. This CDR3 region has 14 residues. V was clipped by 3 bases and J by 0 bases; unmatched bases: 2. Germline loops: CDR1 SGHDN, CDR2 FVKESK.

In nucleotides, the CDR3 is TGTGCCAGCAGTTCCCTCTCAGGGAACACTGAAGCTTTCTTT. Its translation is CASSSLSGNTEAFF. The chain couples TRBV2 to TRBJ1-1; D remains unclear. This CDR3 comprises 14 residues. Trimming took 5 bases from V and 1 from J, leaving 11 bases between them. The V gene's germline CDR1 is SNHLY and CDR2 FYNNEI.

The chain recombines TRBV5-4 with TRBJ1-4; a possible D gene is TRBD1 (5 bases). The CDR3 is 17 residues long. Between the trimmed V and J ends, which lost 0 bases and 0 bases, there was a span of 12 bases. In germline, CDR1 is SGHNT, CDR2 YYREEE (reference sequence). Here the CDR3 reads CASSLGQSLATNEKLFF. Written as DNA, the CDR3 is TGTGCCAGCAGCTTGGGACAGTCACTCGCAACTAATGAAAAACTGTTTTTT.

The chain couples TRBV19 to TRBJ2-5, with D possibly matching TRBD2 (5 bases). The V gene's germline CDR1 is LNHDA and CDR2 SQIVND (reference sequence). The CDR3 is made up of 14 amino acids. Trimming pared 4 bases from V and 5 bases from J, leaving 14 bases between. DNA for the CDR3: TGTGCCAGTAGTACCACCTGGACGGGGGAGACCCAGTACTTC. This encodes CASSTTWTGETQYF.

V is TRBV19 and J is TRBJ2-2; 14 nucleotides agree with TRBD2. Germline V lookup: CDR1 LNHDA, CDR2 SQIVND (reference sequence). The length of the CDR3 is 17 residues. Losses at the gene ends were 4 bases for V and 5 bases for J; bases not matched to a gene: 6. Here the CDR3 reads CASSKPGLAGETGELFF. Written as DNA, the CDR3 is TGTGCCAGTAGTAAACCGGGACTAGCGGGAGAAACCGGGGAGCTGTTTTTT.

This clone has a handful of counts. This chain connects TRBV6-6 to TRBJ2-2, with unresolved D. The CDR3 loop spans 15 amino acids. The germline gives CDR1 MNHNY, CDR2 SVGAGI (reference sequence). Between the trimmed V and J ends, which lost 1 base and 7 bases, there was a span of 13 bases. This CDR3 is CASSYWPSYNGELFF. The CDR3 DNA is TGTGCCAGCAGTTACTGGCCTAGTTATAACGGGGAGCTGTTTTTT.

This rearrangement joins TRBV3-1 (or the pseudogene TRBV3-2) to TRBJ1-2; 8 bases match TRBD1. CDR1 LGHDT and CDR2 YNNKEL come from the germline V gene (reference sequence). The CDR3 extends over 13 amino acids. V lost 4 bases, J lost 8 bases, and 6 bases stayed unmatched. DNA of the CDR3: TGTGCCAGCAGCCTTGACAGGGGAGACGGCTACACCTTC. Amino acids: CASSLDRGDGYTF.

The chain recombines TRBV14 with TRBJ1-2, with no clear D. Trimming removed 5 bases at V and 8 bases at J, with 18 bases between. The CDR3 covers 14 residues. Germline loops: CDR1 SGHDN, CDR2 FVKESK. CDR3 amino acids: CASSSYTTFHGYTF. The CDR3 region has the DNA TGTGCCAGCAGCTCATATACCACATTCCACGGCTACACCTTC.

The rearrangement uses TRBV9 and TRBJ2-7; TRBD2 might be the D (6 bases). This CDR3 is 15 amino acids long. V shed 0 bases and J shed 2 bases, with 12 bases lying between them. Looked up from germline, CDR1 is SGDLS and CDR2 is YYNGEE. CDR3 in DNA: TGTGCCAGCAGCGTAGGGGGGGAGGTAACCTACGAGCAGTACTTC. It codes for CASSVGGEVTYEQYF. Using reference TRBV9 and TRBJ2-7 for the parts outside the CDR3, the full variable domain is DSGVTQTPKHLITATGQRVTLRCSPRSGDLSVYWYQQSLDQGLQFLIQYYNGEERAKGNILERFSAQQFPDLHSELNLSSLELGDSALYFCASSVGGEVTYEQYFGPGTRLTVT.

Concerning this clone: Distinct nucleotide sequences in the sample also encode this CDR3. The genes are TRBV11-3 and TRBJ1-1; no clear D. The CDR3 runs to 13 residues. Germline loops: CDR1 SGHNT, CDR2 YENEEA. The ends were cut back, 1 base at V and 5 bases at J, with 8 bases in the middle. CDR3 residues: CASSLGEKTEAFF. CDR3 nucleotide sequence: TGTGCCAGCAGCTTAGGGGAGAAGACTGAAGCTTTCTTT.

This rearrangement joins TRBV29-1 to TRBJ2-1; 16 bases match TRBD2. This CDR3 comprises 15 residues. V lost 7 bases, J lost 6 bases, and 6 bases stayed unmatched. The germline CDR1 and CDR2 sequences are SQVTM and ANQGSEA. The CDR3 bases are TGCAGCGCGGGGACTAGCGGGAGGGTAAGCAATGAGCAGTTCTTC. The encoded protein is CSAGTSGRVSNEQFF.

The chain recombines TRBV5-5 with TRBJ2-5, with a tentative D call TRBD2 (6 bases). Germline V lookup: CDR1 SGHKS, CDR2 YYEKEE (reference sequence). The CDR3 covers 15 residues. Trimming removed 4 bases from V and 2 bases from J, with 15 bases in between. CDR3 nucleotide sequence: TGTGCCAGCAGCACACGGGGACTTCCTCAAGAGACCCAGTACTTC. This codes for CASSTRGLPQETQYF. Based on the CDR3 plus reference TRBV5-5 and TRBJ2-5, the full variable domain is DAGVTQSPTHLIKTRGQQVTLRCSPISGHKSVSWYQQVLGQGPQFIFQYYEKEERGRGNFPDRFSARQFPNYSSELNVNALLLGDSALYLCASSTRGLPQETQYFGPGTRLLVL.

The rearrangement joins TRBV6-1 to TRBJ1-2; D unclear. Germline V gene sequence: CDR1 MNHNS, CDR2 SASEGT. The CDR3 contains 15 residues. The V gene lost 0 bases and the J gene lost 0 bases, with 8 bases spanning the gap. The CDR3: CASSEAYLTNYGYTF. The CDR3 DNA sequence: TGTGCCAGCAGTGAAGCCTACTTAACTAACTATGGCTACACCTTC.

The chain uses TRBV28 and TRBJ1-6; 8 positions agree with TRBD1. V trimming: 6 bases; J trimming: 11 bases; junction bases outside the gene matches: 12. The germline V gene encodes CDR1 MDHEN and CDR2 SYDVKM. The length of the CDR3 is 15 residues. CDR3 protein: CASSPQDRDNPPLHF. DNA of the CDR3: TGTGCCAGCAGCCCCCAGGACAGGGACAATCCACCCCTCCACTTT.

This clone appeared a single time. The J gene is TRBJ2-1, the V gene TRBV12-5, with 10 bases lining up with TRBD2. Trimming took 7 bases from V and 12 from J; bases not matched to a gene: 12. The CDR3 spans 14 residues. CDR1 is LGHNT, CDR2 FRNRAP, per germline. CDR3 DNA: TGTGCTAGTGCGAGGGCTAGCGGGAGTTTTTGGCAGTTCTTC. It yields the protein CASARASGSFWQFF.

Here the CDR3 DNA reads TGTGCCAGCAGCGGAGGGATTACTAACTATGGCTACACCTTC. Protein product: CASSGGITNYGYTF. The chain carries TRBV5-4 and TRBJ1-2; D is unclear. Between the trimmed V and J ends, which lost 4 bases and 0 bases, there was a span of 10 bases. This CDR3 has 14 residues. Germline V gene data show CDR1 as SGHNT and CDR2 as YYREEE (reference sequence).

V and J are TRBV6-2 or TRBV6-3 and TRBJ1-2; TRBD1 is a possible D gene (6 bases). CDR1 and CDR2 (germline): MNHEY, SVGEGT. The V end lost 2 bases, the J end lost 4 bases, and 14 bases lay between the germline ends. CDR3 length equals 15 residues. For the CDR3, the DNA is TGTGCCAGCAGTTACGAGTGGGGGCGCGCCTATGGCTACACCTTC. Residues: CASSYEWGRAYGYTF.

The gene calls are TRBV15 and TRBJ1-5; the D is unclear. Germline CDR1 reads LNHNV; CDR2 reads YYDKDF (reference sequence). V lost 3 bases to trimming and J lost 6 bases, with 9 bases between them. This CDR3 is built from 13 residues. CDR3: CATSREYSQPQHF. The CDR3, as DNA: TGTGCCACCAGCAGGGAGTATTCTCAGCCCCAGCATTTT.

V is TRBV29-1 and J is TRBJ1-5; TRBD1 agrees at 8 bases. The V gene's germline CDR1 is SQVTM and CDR2 ANQGSEA. This CDR3 contains 15 residues. Trimming took 1 base from V and 1 from J; bases not matched to a gene: 3. The CDR3 reads CSVEVTGESNQPQHF. The CDR3 DNA reads TGCAGCGTTGAAGTGACAGGGGAAAGCAATCAGCCCCAGCATTTT.

The J gene is TRBJ2-7, the V gene TRBV28; 7 positions match TRBD2. Trimming cost V 8 bases and J 4 bases; bases outside gene matches: 5. CDR3 length: 12 amino acids. Germline values: CDR1 MDHEN, CDR2 SYDVKM. CDR3 coding DNA: TGTGCCAGCGGGGGGGTAGGGTACGAGCAGTACTTC. Translating it yields CASGGVGYEQYF.

J is TRBJ2-6 and V is TRBV6-6; 9 bases agree with TRBD1. The CDR3 has 20 amino acids. V was clipped by 5 bases and J by 0 bases; unmatched bases: 14. The V gene's germline CDR1 is MNHNY and CDR2 SVGAGI (reference sequence). For the CDR3, the DNA is TGTGCCAGCAGTCCCCCCCGGGGGGACAGGGCGACCTCTGGGGCCAACGTCCTGACTTTC. Its protein is CASSPPRGDRATSGANVLTF.

The genes are TRBV15 and TRBJ2-7, with 12 positions matching TRBD2. The CDR3 is 16 amino acids. J lost 5 bases, V lost 0 bases, and 5 bases had no gene match. From germline, CDR1 is LNHNV and CDR2 YYDKDF (reference sequence). In nucleotides, the CDR3 is TGTGCCACCAGCAGAGAGACGACTAGCGGGAGTGACGAGCAGTACTTC. Translated, it gives CATSRETTSGSDEQYF. The variable domain in full, with the rest retrieved from reference TRBV15 and TRBJ2-7, is DAMVIQNPRYQVTQFGKPVTLSCSQTLNHNVMYWYQQKSSQAPKLLFHYYDKDFNNEADTPDNFQSRRPNTSFCFLDIRSPGLGDTAMYLCATSRETTSGSDEQYFGPGTRLTVT.

The chain uses TRBV5-4 and TRBJ2-2; 8 bases are shared with TRBD2. The CDR3 has 14 residues. Trimming removed 0 bases from V and 6 bases from J; junction bases left unmatched: 1. From germline, CDR1 is SGHNT and CDR2 YYREEE (reference sequence). CDR3 region: CASSLAGGSGELFF. The CDR3 region has the DNA TGTGCCAGCAGCTTGGCGGGGGGGTCCGGGGAGCTGTTTTTT.